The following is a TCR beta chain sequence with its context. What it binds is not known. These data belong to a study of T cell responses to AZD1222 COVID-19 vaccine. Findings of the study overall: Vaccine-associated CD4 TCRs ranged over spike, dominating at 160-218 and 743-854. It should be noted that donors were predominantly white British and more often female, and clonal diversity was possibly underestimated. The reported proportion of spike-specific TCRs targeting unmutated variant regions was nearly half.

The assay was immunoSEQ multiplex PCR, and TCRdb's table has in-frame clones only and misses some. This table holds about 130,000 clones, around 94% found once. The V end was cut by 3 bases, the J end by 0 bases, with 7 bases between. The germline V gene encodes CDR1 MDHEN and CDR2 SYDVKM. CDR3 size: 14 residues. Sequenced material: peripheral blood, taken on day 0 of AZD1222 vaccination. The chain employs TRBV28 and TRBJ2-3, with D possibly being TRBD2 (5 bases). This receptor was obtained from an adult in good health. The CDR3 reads CASSFGGSTDTQYF. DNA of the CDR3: TGTGCCAGCAGTTTCGGCGGGAGCACAGATACGCAGTATTTT.